The 26 T cell receptor beta chains below all came from one sample that was sequenced in a study of cytomegalovirus exposure and HLA in healthy donors. PCR amplification relied on 60 Vbeta primers (plus 13 Jbeta primers). Clones were read by immunoSEQ multiplex PCR, and TCRdb kept only the in-frame ones, dropping some. The sample includes approximately 110,000 clones, 15% to 17% seen only once; the top ten take 1.9%. What was sequenced was PBMCs. Every receptor here comes from a woman under 30 in good health and CMV-seronegative.

This chain links TRBV5-8 with TRBJ2-2; 10 bases match TRBD2. CDR3 length: 16 amino acids. From germline, CDR1 is SGHTS and CDR2 YDEGEE. Unmatched junction bases numbered 9, after V lost 4 bases and J lost 6 bases. The CDR3 sequence is CASSPFGLAGAGELFF. The CDR3 nucleotides are TGTGCCAGCAGCCCGTTCGGGCTAGCGGGAGCCGGGGAGCTGTTTTTT. Variable domain in full (rest from reference TRBV5-8 and TRBJ2-2): EAGVTQSPTHLIKTRGQQATLRCSPISGHTSVYWYQQALGLGLQFLLWYDEGEERNRGNFPPRFSGRQFPNYSSELNVNALELEDSALYLCASSPFGLAGAGELFFGEGSRLTVL.

This chain uses TRBV28 with TRBJ2-4; TRBD1 matches at 7 bases. Trimming cost V 6 bases and J 4 bases; bases outside gene matches: 9. The CDR3 spans 15 residues. Germline-derived CDR1 and CDR2 are MDHEN and SYDVKM. The CDR3 DNA follows: TGTGCCAGCAGACCGGGACAGACGTCAAAAAACATTCAGTACTTC. It yields the protein CASRPGQTSKNIQYF.

The CDR3 reads CASSTGTYEQYF. CDR3 DNA sequence: TGTGCCAGCAGTACAGGGACATACGAGCAGTACTTC. This chain joins TRBV7-9 and TRBJ2-7; D may be TRBD1 (6 bases). The CDR3 is 12 residues long. V lost 6 bases and J 4 bases, leaving 10 bases between the germline ends. Germline V lookup: CDR1 SEHNR, CDR2 FQNEAQ (reference sequence).

The rearrangement uses TRBV5-4 and TRBJ1-1, with 7 bases that match TRBD1. The CDR3 has 13 amino acids. Germline values: CDR1 SGHNT, CDR2 YYREEE (reference sequence). Germline trimming cut 4 bases from V and 6 bases from J; bases unmatched to any gene: 6. The CDR3 nucleotides are TGTGCCAGCAGCCGCTCAGGGGGTTCTGAAGCTTTCTTT. Its protein product is CASSRSGGSEAFF.

The CDR3 loop is CASSLRRGASDEQYF. The CDR3 DNA reads as TGTGCCAGCAGCTTAAGACGCGGGGCCTCTGACGAGCAGTACTTC. This chain connects TRBV7-2 to TRBJ2-7, with D perhaps TRBD2 (6 bases). CDR1 and CDR2 (germline): SGHTA, FQGNSA. The CDR3 has 15 amino acids. Between the trimmed V and J ends, which lost 2 bases and 5 bases, there was a span of 16 bases.

This chain links TRBV5-1 with TRBJ1-5; no definite D call. The germline V gene has CDR1 SGHRS and CDR2 YFSETQ. The CDR3 is 13 residues long. V was clipped by 0 bases and J by 5 bases, with 6 bases between them. Here the CDR3 DNA reads TGCGCCAGCAGCTTGGCAGATGATCAGCCCCAGCATTTT. Translating gives CASSLADDQPQHF.

The V and J genes are TRBV19 and TRBJ2-2; 9 bases match TRBD2. The CDR3 is 15 residues long. The germline CDR1 and CDR2 sequences are LNHDA and SQIVND (reference sequence). The ends lost 6 bases at V and 7 bases at J; junction bases unmatched: 9. CDR3 DNA: TGTGCCAGTAGCCCCCTTAGCGGGGGTGGCGGGGAGCTGTTTTTT. This codes for CASSPLSGGGGELFF.

J is TRBJ2-7 and V is TRBV6-4; D is possibly TRBD1 (5 bases). This CDR3 region has 15 residues. Trimming took 3 bases from V and 0 from J, leaving 12 bases between them. Germline V gene lookup returns CDR1 MRHNA and CDR2 SNTAGT. CDR3 bases: TGTGCCAGCAGTGAGGTTGCAGGGAACTCCTACGAGCAGTACTTC. Amino acids: CASSEVAGNSYEQYF.

The chain uses TRBV19 and TRBJ2-1; 7 bases map to TRBD2. The CDR3 is 14 amino acids. V dropped 2 bases and J dropped 8; count of bases not matched to a gene: 6. Germline loops: CDR1 LNHDA, CDR2 SQIVND (reference sequence). The DNA for the CDR3 is TGTGCCAGTAGTATACTGACTAGCACGTATGAGCAGTTCTTC. As protein: CASSILTSTYEQFF.

V and J are TRBV7-9 and TRBJ1-5; D might be TRBD1 (6 bases). Trimming stripped 5 bases from V and 0 bases from J, with 14 bases between. Germline V lookup: CDR1 SEHNR, CDR2 FQNEAQ (reference sequence). This CDR3 is built from 16 residues. This CDR3 is CASSRWDKYSNQPQHF. CDR3 nucleotide sequence: TGTGCCAGCAGCCGCTGGGACAAGTATAGCAATCAGCCCCAGCATTTT.

The rearrangement joins TRBV19 to TRBJ2-3, with D maybe TRBD1 (5 bases). The CDR3 sequence is 15 residues long. Trimming took 3 bases from V and 2 from J, leaving 12 bases between them. Germline loops: CDR1 LNHDA, CDR2 SQIVND (reference sequence). This CDR3 is CASSISRAFTDTQYF. The CDR3 bases are TGTGCCAGTAGTATCTCCAGGGCATTCACAGATACGCAGTATTTT. The full variable domain, with the rest looked up from reference TRBV19 and TRBJ2-3, is DGGITQSPKYLFRKEGQNVTLSCEQNLNHDAMYWYRQDPGQGLRLIYYSQIVNDFQKGDIAEGYSVSREKKESFPLTVTSAQKNPTAFYLCASSISRAFTDTQYFGPGTRLTVL.

As regards this clone: Other DNA sequences in this sample translate to the same CDR3. The V call is TRBV30, the J call TRBJ1-2; the match to TRBD1 covers 7 bases. Germline lookup yields CDR1 GTSNPN and CDR2 SVGIG (reference sequence). With V trimmed by 3 bases and J by 4 bases, 8 bases remained unmatched. This CDR3 is built from 14 residues. The CDR3 bases are TGTGCCTGGAGCTTATCGACAGGGACCTATGGCTACACCTTC. Translated, it gives CAWSLSTGTYGYTF.

The chain joins TRBV9 to TRBJ2-2; possible D gene TRBD2, 5 bases. The CDR3 totals 15 residues. The ends were cut back, 2 bases at V and 5 bases at J, with 13 bases in the middle. Germline lookup yields CDR1 SGDLS and CDR2 YYNGEE. The CDR3 region has the DNA TGTGCCAGCAGCGTCCGTAACGGGGTAACCGGGGAGCTGTTTTTT. As protein: CASSVRNGVTGELFF.

This clone was observed a few times. This chain connects TRBV6-6 to TRBJ1-2; D unclear. The V end was cut by 6 bases, the J end by 1 base, with 9 bases between. Germline assignment: CDR1 MNHNY and CDR2 SVGAGI (reference sequence). This CDR3 region has 13 residues. CDR3 bases: TGTGCCAGCAGCCCCGCAGTTAACTATGGCTACACCTTC. It translates to CASSPAVNYGYTF.

The CDR3 region is CASGDYYNEQFF. The DNA for the CDR3 is TGTGCCAGCGGGGACTACTACAATGAGCAGTTCTTC. The chain couples TRBV6-1 to TRBJ2-1, with 7 bases lining up with TRBD2. This CDR3 region has 12 residues. The germline V gene has CDR1 MNHNS and CDR2 SASEGT. V dropped 8 bases and J dropped 3; count of bases not matched to a gene: 1.

CDR3 bases: TGTGCCAGCAGCTTTTTATTTGGACAGGGTATCCACGAGCAGTACTTC. Translating gives CASSFLFGQGIHEQYF. J is TRBJ2-7 and V is TRBV7-2; 8 positions match TRBD1. The CDR3 consists of 16 residues. Germline lookup yields CDR1 SGHTA and CDR2 FQGNSA. The V and J ends lost 3 bases and 5 bases, in that order; junction bases with no gene match: 12. Supplemented by reference TRBV7-2 and TRBJ2-7, the full variable domain reads GAGVSQSPSNKVTEKGKDVELRCDPISGHTALYWYRQSLGQGLEFLIYFQGNSAPDKSGLPSDRFSAERTGGSVSTLTIQRTQQEDSAVYLCASSFLFGQGIHEQYFGPGTRLTVT.

In its sample, this clone was seen a few times. The genes are TRBV28 and TRBJ1-5; D is perhaps TRBD1 (6 bases). The CDR3 runs to 12 residues. Trimming removed 5 bases from V and 15 bases from J, with 17 bases in between. Germline CDR1 reads MDHEN; CDR2 reads SYDVKM. The CDR3 reads CASSDLTGPWHF. CDR3 DNA: TGTGCCAGCAGTGACCTGACAGGCCCTTGGCATTTT.

The rearrangement uses TRBV2 and TRBJ2-3; weak D call: TRBD2 (6 bases). The CDR3 extends over 14 amino acids. V shed 8 bases and J shed 11 bases, with 23 bases lying between them. The V gene's germline CDR1 is SNHLY and CDR2 FYNNEI. The CDR3 DNA reads as TGTGCCAGCGAAGGGACTGACCACATTTTGAGGCAGTATTTT. Its protein is CASEGTDHILRQYF.

J is TRBJ1-1 and V is TRBV6-1, with a weak D call TRBD1 (6 bases). The CDR3 extends over 13 amino acids. V was pared by 7 bases and J by 1 base, with 10 bases between. Germline-derived CDR1 and CDR2 are MNHNS and SASEGT. The CDR3 region has the DNA TGTGCCAGCACTAGGGGACAGAACACTGAAGCTTTCTTT. The encoded protein is CASTRGQNTEAFF.

The V gene is TRBV6-5, the J gene TRBJ2-7; 9 bases line up with TRBD1. The CDR3 covers 15 residues. CDR1 is MNHEY, CDR2 SVGAGI, per germline. Trimming at V came to 8 bases and at J to 0 bases, leaving 8 bases not matched to a gene. The CDR3 region has the DNA TGTGCCAGCCGTCGGGACAGGGCCAGCTCCTACGAGCAGTACTTC. Translated: CASRRDRASSYEQYF.

The CDR3 reads CSVAQGNYGYTF. CDR3 bases: TGCAGCGTGGCACAGGGAAACTATGGCTACACCTTC. The chain is built from TRBV29-1 and TRBJ1-2, with D perhaps matching TRBD1 (6 bases). CDR1 and CDR2 from the germline V gene are SQVTM and ANQGSEA. Between the trimmed V and J ends, which lost 6 bases and 2 bases, there was a span of 10 bases. The CDR3 runs 12 residues. Full variable domain (rest looked up from reference TRBV29-1 and TRBJ1-2): SAVISQKPSRDICQRGTSLTIQCQVDSQVTMMFWYRQQPGQSLTLIATANQGSEATYESGFVIDKFPISRPNLTFSTLTVSNMSPEDSSIYLCSVAQGNYGYTFGSGTRLTVV.

The rearrangement joins TRBV5-4 to TRBJ2-1, with TRBD2 matching over 13 bases. The CDR3 is made up of 15 amino acids. CDR1 and CDR2 (germline): SGHNT, YYREEE (reference sequence). J was trimmed by 5 bases and V by 4 bases; bases with no gene match: 3. Written as DNA, the CDR3 is TGTGCCAGCAGCCCGGGACTAGCGGGGAACAATGAGCAGTTCTTC. Its translation: CASSPGLAGNNEQFF.

This clone occurred a few times. The V and J genes are TRBV7-9 and TRBJ1-2; D gene uncertain. This CDR3 comprises 17 residues. With 2 bases removed from V and 2 bases from J, the gap between germline ends came to 18 bases. Germline CDR1 reads SEHNR; CDR2 reads FQNEAQ (reference sequence). CDR3 sequence: CASSLLPGRSKNYGYTF. The CDR3 nucleotides are TGTGCCAGCAGCTTACTGCCAGGCCGCTCTAAAAACTATGGCTACACCTTC.

The chain has TRBV27 and TRBJ2-3; possible D gene TRBD2, 5 bases. Germline V gives CDR1 MNHEY, CDR2 SMNVEV (reference sequence). V dropped 5 bases and J dropped 5 bases, with 14 bases sitting between them. The CDR3 is made up of 14 amino acids. The CDR3 DNA follows: TGTGCCAGCAGTCCGGCCCCCCGGGGAGATACGCAGTATTTT. It specifies CASSPAPRGDTQYF.

The chain couples TRBV4-1 to TRBJ2-7, with D maybe TRBD1 (7 bases). V was pared by 0 bases and J by 4 bases, with 16 bases between. The CDR3 sequence is 16 residues long. CDR1 MGHRA and CDR2 YSYEKL come from the germline V gene. CDR3 sequence: CASSQDSGGGGYEQYF. The CDR3 DNA sequence: TGCGCCAGCAGCCAAGATAGTGGAGGGGGCGGATACGAGCAGTACTTC.

With respect to this clone: In the same sample, other DNA sequences code for this CDR3. The rearrangement joins TRBV5-6 to TRBJ2-7; D might be TRBD2 (5 bases). The germline V gene has CDR1 SGHDT and CDR2 YYEEEE. V shed 0 bases and J shed 4 bases, with 17 bases lying between them. CDR3 length: 16 amino acids. CDR3 coding DNA: TGTGCCAGCAGCTTGGGGGTTGGCTCCACGGGGTACGAGCAGTACTTC. It is translated as CASSLGVGSTGYEQYF.